Listed below are T cell receptor beta chains from one sample, sequenced in a study of blood T cells in healthy people across ages. TCRdb redid the calling of the 5' RACE reads with MiXCR, one entry per CDR3 protein. The sample shows roughly 800,000 distinct CDR3 sequences, about 53% of them seen only once. The sequenced sample consisted of blood. These receptors came from an elderly man in good health. The CDR3 runs from the conserved cysteine through the conserved F or W. The D gene is left open where the match is weak. Part of the rows lack a size; the others show once, few, many or a class for expanded clones.

v_gene,len,abundance,d_gene,j_gene,CDR3aa,CDR3nt
TRBV5-1,14,few,TRBD1,TRBJ2-7,CASSFAGQAYEQYF,TGCGCCAGCAGCTTTGCCGGACAGGCCTACGAGCAGTACTTC
TRBV7-8,18,NA,NA,TRBJ1-5,CASSLGDTFRVTGQPQHF,TGTGCCAGCAGCTTGGGAGACACCTTCAGGGTTACAGGTCAGCCCCAGCATTTT
TRBV29-1,17,NA,NA,TRBJ2-4,CSADPGPEPGAKNIQYF,TGCAGCGCTGATCCGGGCCCCGAACCGGGAGCCAAAAACATTCAGTACTTC
TRBV7-2,14,few,NA,TRBJ2-3,CASAVGGGTDTQYF,TGTGCCAGCGCGGTAGGGGGGGGCACAGATACGCAGTATTTT
TRBV4-2,14,NA,NA,TRBJ2-1,CASSQDPSSDEQFF,TGTGCCAGCAGCCAAGACCCCTCTAGTGATGAGCAGTTCTTC
TRBV6-2/TRBV6-3,17,NA,TRBD2,TRBJ2-5,CASSYSWASGAQETQYF,TGTGCCAGCAGTTACTCGTGGGCTAGCGGGGCCCAAGAGACCCAGTACTTC
TRBV5-8,13,NA,TRBD1,TRBJ2-7,CASSWTGPYEQYF,TGTGCCAGCAGCTGGACAGGGCCCTACGAGCAGTACTTC
TRBV24-1,14,NA,NA,TRBJ2-7,CATSDFGTGKRQYF,TGTGCCACCAGTGATTTTGGCACGGGTAAACGGCAGTACTTC
TRBV27,15,few,TRBD1,TRBJ1-6,CASSLTGGLRSPLHF,TGTGCCAGCAGTTTGACAGGGGGCCTGCGGTCACCCCTCCACTTT
TRBV28,15,NA,NA,TRBJ2-1,CASSLDPLGYNEQFF,TGTGCCAGCAGTTTAGACCCCCTCGGATACAATGAGCAGTTCTTC
TRBV5-1,14,NA,NA,TRBJ2-3,CASSPPGFRDTQYF,TGCGCCAGCAGCCCCCCGGGTTTTAGAGATACGCAGTATTTT
TRBV18,16,NA,TRBD1,TRBJ1-2,CASSPYRDRTTYGYTF,TGTGCCAGCTCACCATACCGGGACAGGACAACCTATGGCTACACCTTC
TRBV6-6,14,NA,NA,TRBJ1-6,CASSPAGENSPLHF,TGTGCCAGCAGTCCAGCAGGCGAGAATTCACCCCTCCACTTT
TRBV4-1,15,NA,NA,TRBJ1-1,CASSRDIGGRAEAFF,TGCGCCAGCAGCCGTGACATCGGGGGGCGGGCTGAAGCTTTCTTT
TRBV4-2,18,NA,TRBD1,TRBJ2-2,CASSQDASTGGWTGELFF,TGTGCCAGCAGCCAAGATGCCTCGACAGGGGGATGGACCGGGGAGCTGTTTTTT
TRBV11-3,14,NA,TRBD1,TRBJ2-7,CASSATGGYNEQYF,TGTGCCAGCAGTGCGACAGGGGGTTACAATGAGCAGTACTTC
TRBV3-1,16,NA,NA,TRBJ1-5,CASSQGSLAGNQPQHF,TGTGCCAGCAGCCAAGGGTCTCTCGCGGGGAATCAGCCCCAGCATTTT
TRBV6-6,15,few,NA,TRBJ2-3,CASSSQTGRFGTQYF,TGTGCCAGCAGCTCCCAGACAGGGAGGTTCGGTACGCAGTATTTT
TRBV28,14,once,NA,TRBJ2-7,CASSFIAGSYEQYF,TGTGCCAGCAGTTTTATCGCAGGCAGCTACGAGCAGTACTTC
TRBV9,17,NA,TRBD2,TRBJ2-1,CASSVWIAGSSYNEQFF,TGTGCCAGCAGCGTATGGATAGCGGGAAGCTCCTACAATGAGCAGTTCTTC
TRBV10-3,19,NA,NA,TRBJ1-5,CAISEGGISGVGGNQPQHF,TGTGCCATCAGCGAGGGTGGTATCTCGGGAGTCGGGGGCAATCAGCCCCAGCATTTT
TRBV7-3,14,NA,NA,TRBJ2-5,CASSTGPFQETQYF,TGTGCCAGCAGCACCGGGCCGTTCCAAGAGACCCAGTACTTC
TRBV27,15,NA,TRBD2,TRBJ2-7,CASSSSGLAGYEQYF,TGTGCCAGCAGTTCCTCGGGACTAGCGGGGTACGAGCAGTACTTC
TRBV6-5,16,NA,NA,TRBJ1-5,CASRTTVGGGNQPQHF,TGTGCCAGCAGGACCACGGTAGGAGGAGGCAATCAGCCCCAGCATTTT
TRBV7-3,16,NA,NA,TRBJ2-6,CASSSGTEAGANVLTF,TGTGCCAGCAGCTCTGGTACGGAGGCTGGGGCCAACGTCCTGACTTTC
TRBV2,13,NA,NA,TRBJ2-5,CASSGQGQETQYF,TGCGCCAGCAGCGGTCAGGGACAAGAGACCCAGTACTTC
TRBV12-3/TRBV12-4,18,few,TRBD1,TRBJ2-6,CASRLRDRGLSGANVLTF,TGTGCCAGCAGATTACGGGACAGGGGATTGTCTGGGGCCAACGTCCTGACTTTC
TRBV29-1,15,once,TRBD2,TRBJ2-4,CSVLFSGRPYNEQYF,TGCAGCGTCCTTTTTAGCGGGAGGCCCTACAATGAGCAGTACTTC
TRBV14,15,NA,NA,TRBJ1-2,CASSRTAGTNYGYTF,TGTGCCAGCAGCCGGACAGCCGGTACTAACTATGGCTACACCTTC
TRBV5-4,15,NA,NA,TRBJ2-2,CASSLDSRRTGELFF,TGTGCCAGCAGCTTGGACTCAAGAAGGACCGGGGAGCTGTTTTTT
TRBV12-3/TRBV12-4,14,NA,NA,TRBJ1-1,CASSLDGQNTEAFF,TGTGCCAGCAGTTTAGATGGGCAGAACACTGAAGCTTTCTTT
TRBV11-2,15,NA,NA,TRBJ2-5,CAGSLRGHIQETQYF,TGTGCCGGCAGCTTACGGGGGCACATCCAAGAGACCCAGTACTTC
TRBV9,14,NA,NA,TRBJ2-7,CASSPGRDLREQYF,TGTGCCAGCAGCCCCGGCAGGGACCTACGGGAGCAGTACTTC
TRBV20-1,13,NA,NA,TRBJ2-1,CSAEGPTVDEQFF,TGCAGTGCCGAGGGACCAACCGTCGATGAGCAGTTCTTC
TRBV14,15,few,NA,TRBJ2-7,CASSQDHGPTYEQYF,TGTGCCAGCAGCCAAGATCACGGACCTACCTACGAGCAGTACTTC
TRBV6-1,13,NA,TRBD1,TRBJ2-3,CASTRQGSRDAYF,TGTGCCAGCACTAGACAGGGTTCAAGAGACGCGTATTTT
TRBV3-1,15,few,TRBD1,TRBJ2-3,CASSAGQVSTDTQYF,TGTGCCAGCAGCGCCGGACAGGTTAGCACAGATACGCAGTATTTT
TRBV30,12,few,NA,TRBJ1-2,CAWTDLNYGYTF,TGTGCCTGGACAGACCTGAACTATGGCTACACCTTC
TRBV5-1,15,NA,NA,TRBJ2-5,CASSMRGSPQETQYF,TGCGCCAGCAGCATGCGGGGAAGTCCTCAAGAGACCCAGTACTTC
TRBV14,14,NA,NA,TRBJ1-4,CASSRTDNNEKLFF,TGTGCCAGCAGCCGGACAGACAATAATGAAAAACTGTTTTTT